The source of this T cell receptor (beta chain) is a study of blood T cell repertoires in COVID-19 (TCRdb year 2020). For the wider study: Samples from collaborators originated in the United States, Italy and Spain and spanned both the acute and convalescent phases of COVID-19. The material from the prospective study consisted of cDNA or gDNA derived from T cells, B-cell-depleted T cells, or PBMCs. The dataset comprised deeply sampled blood TCRbeta repertoires from subjects exposed to, actively infected with, or recovered from COVID-19. The repertoires were released in a freely available public database meant as a resource for research on the immune response to SARS-CoV-2. Samples were obtained from the ongoing ImmuneRACE study (first 160 participants) and from over 1,000 subjects provided by 6 global collaborators. Sample metadata almost always included a de-identified subject ID, COVID-19 status, age in years and sex. Where HLA class I and class II types were available, the types were taken from metadata supplied by the sample provider, not from assay-based typing.

In the prospective study, participants were roughly 18 to 90 years old, resided in 24 geographic areas of the United States, and were enrolled through a virtual design. In the prospective study, participants were assigned to cohorts based on the clinical history participants reported in a screening survey and a study questionnaire. Recovered participants in ImmuneRACE Cohort 3 were defined by two consecutive negative NP/OP PCR tests, clearance by a healthcare professional, or resolution of symptoms. In the prospective study, mobile phlebotomists collected whole blood, serum and a nasopharyngeal or oropharyngeal swab from each participant. Prospective study participants could optionally give additional blood draws and questionnaires over an approximately 2-month period. Blood samples from the prospective study were shipped frozen or at room temperature prior to DNA extraction. V and J are trimmed by 4 bases and 4 bases, and the gene matches miss 8 bases of the junction. In the germline V gene, CDR1 corresponds to SGHAT and CDR2 to FQNNGV. From the cysteine through the phenylalanine, the CDR3 covers 15 amino acids. This entry keeps only the CDR3 DNA: 45 bases, framed from base 1.

General study outcomes and caveats: The amount of clinical and demographic metadata varied by source and participant and was provided uncurated.

For this clone: The specificity of this receptor is unknown. It has no much larger one-base neighbor in the sample; base qualities were not kept.

TCRbeta CDR3 regions were amplified from genomic DNA by means of the immunoSEQ Assay, a bias-controlled multiplex PCR. Processing in the source paper ran as follows. Nucleated cell counts per sample were estimated from amplification of reference gene primers within the assay. Sequence reads were collapsed and filtered to measure the absolute abundance of every unique TCRbeta CDR3 rearrangement. For each sample, productive Simpson clonality was calculated as the square root of Simpson's diversity index over productive rearrangements. The immuneACCESS repertoire file appears here via TCRdb, limited to in-frame rearrangements. These files lack a portion of the clones; in checked studies, under half of the deficit traces to unresolved V genes, and the cause of the others is not known. V, J and clone size are taken as reported in that table, and D and trimming were inferred from the DNA itself. In all, the sample holds about 460,000 clones, and 88% of those were seen once. The leading ten clones occupy roughly 8.5% of the sample.

This sequence was found in a woman aged 55-70 years who had recovered from COVID-19. The V and J genes are TRBV11-2 and TRBJ1-1, with 8 bases aligning to TRBD1. The sequenced material came from PBMCs or T cells enriched from blood (not recorded which). The nucleotide sequence reads TGTGCCAGCAGCTCTAACAGGGGGAGTCTCACTGAAGCTTTCTTT. Its protein product is CASSSNRGSLTEAFF.